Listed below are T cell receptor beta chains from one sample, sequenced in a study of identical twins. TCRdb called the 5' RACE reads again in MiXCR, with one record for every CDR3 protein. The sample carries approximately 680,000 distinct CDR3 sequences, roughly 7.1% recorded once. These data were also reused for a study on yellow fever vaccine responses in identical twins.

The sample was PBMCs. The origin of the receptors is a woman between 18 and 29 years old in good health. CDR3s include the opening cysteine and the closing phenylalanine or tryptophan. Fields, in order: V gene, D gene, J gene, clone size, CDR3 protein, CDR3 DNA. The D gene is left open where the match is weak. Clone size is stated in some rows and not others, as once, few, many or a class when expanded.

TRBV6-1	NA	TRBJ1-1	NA	CASMRTGNTEAFF	TGTGCCAGCATGCGTACAGGTAACACTGAAGCTTTCTTT
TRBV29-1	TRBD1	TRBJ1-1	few	CSARDRVVRLNTEAFF	TGCAGCGCCCGAGACAGGGTAGTAAGGTTGAACACTGAAGCTTTCTTT
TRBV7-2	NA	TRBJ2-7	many	CASSLAAGTSYEQYF	TGTGCCAGCAGCTTAGCGGCAGGGACTTCCTACGAGCAGTACTTC
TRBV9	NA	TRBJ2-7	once	CASSPPGYHYEQYF	TGTGCCAGCAGCCCCCCGGGATACCATTACGAGCAGTACTTC
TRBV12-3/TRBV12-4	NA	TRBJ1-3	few	CASSRTATGGNTIYF	TGTGCCAGCAGCAGGACCGCCACCGGAGGAAACACCATATATTTT
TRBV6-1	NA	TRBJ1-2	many	CASSDLTGTPGGYTF	TGTGCCAGCAGTGACCTCACAGGAACCCCGGGTGGCTACACCTTC
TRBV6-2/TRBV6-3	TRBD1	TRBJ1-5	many	CASSGRTGWYGNQPQHF	TGTGCCAGCAGTGGACGGACAGGGTGGTATGGCAATCAGCCCCAGCATTTT
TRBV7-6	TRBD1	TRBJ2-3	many	CASSGTGEGSDTQYF	TGTGCCAGCAGCGGGACAGGGGAAGGTTCAGATACGCAGTATTTT
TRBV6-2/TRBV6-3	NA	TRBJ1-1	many	CASRGSQRTEAFF	TGTGCCAGCAGGGGTAGCCAACGGACTGAAGCTTTCTTT
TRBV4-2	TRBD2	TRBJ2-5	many	CASSPSTSGETQYF	TGTGCCAGCAGCCCGAGTACTAGCGGGGAGACCCAGTACTTC
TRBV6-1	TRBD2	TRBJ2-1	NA	CASRKSGGSYNEQFF	TGTGCCAGCAGAAAAAGCGGGGGTTCCTACAATGAGCAGTTCTTC
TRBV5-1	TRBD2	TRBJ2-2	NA	CASSRGTSGRTWNTGELFF	TGCGCCAGCAGCCGAGGGACTAGCGGGAGGACATGGAACACCGGGGAGCTGTTTTTT
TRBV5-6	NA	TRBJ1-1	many	CASSPERRTANTEAFF	TGTGCCAGCAGCCCGGAACGCCGGACGGCGAACACTGAAGCTTTCTTT
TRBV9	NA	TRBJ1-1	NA	CASSLRQNMNTEAFF	TGTGCCAGCAGCCTACGACAGAACATGAACACTGAAGCTTTCTTT
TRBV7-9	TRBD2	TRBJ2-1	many	CASSSVTGTRPFF	TGTGCCAGCAGCTCCGTGACCGGGACTAGACCGTTCTTC
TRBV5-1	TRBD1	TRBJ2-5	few	CASSTTGESQETQYF	TGCGCCAGCAGTACTACAGGGGAGAGCCAAGAGACCCAGTACTTC
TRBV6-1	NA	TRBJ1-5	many	CASSLRRTENQPQHF	TGTGCCAGCAGCCTCCGGCGGACAGAAAATCAGCCCCAGCATTTT
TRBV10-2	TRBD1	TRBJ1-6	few	CASSWDRVGSPLHF	TGCGCCAGCAGTTGGGACAGGGTGGGATCACCCCTCCACTTT
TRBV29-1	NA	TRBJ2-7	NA	CSVAGTDLVGYEQYF	TGCAGCGTCGCCGGGACGGACCTCGTCGGCTACGAGCAGTACTTC
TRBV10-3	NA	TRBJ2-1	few	CAITGGTSNEQFF	TGTGCCATCACTGGAGGGACCTCCAATGAGCAGTTCTTC
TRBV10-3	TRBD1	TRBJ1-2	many	CAIKGQGTNYGYTF	TGTGCCATCAAAGGACAGGGGACTAACTATGGCTACACCTTC
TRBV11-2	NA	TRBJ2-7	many	CASSGHYEQYF	TGTGCCAGCAGCGGCCACTACGAGCAGTACTTC
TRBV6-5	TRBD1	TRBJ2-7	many	CASSYSGTGRNEQYF	TGTGCCAGCAGTTACTCCGGGACAGGCCGGAACGAGCAGTACTTC
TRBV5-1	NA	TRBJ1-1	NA	CASSYGEIDAEAFF	TGCGCCAGCAGCTATGGAGAGATTGACGCTGAAGCTTTCTTT
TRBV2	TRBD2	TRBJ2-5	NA	CASSESWPLAGVVGETQYF	TGTGCCAGCAGTGAAAGTTGGCCACTAGCGGGAGTAGTTGGAGAGACCCAGTACTTC
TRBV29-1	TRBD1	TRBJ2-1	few	CSGGQEPPGEQFF	TGCAGCGGGGGACAGGAGCCCCCCGGTGAGCAGTTCTTC
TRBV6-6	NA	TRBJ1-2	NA	CASSPGNRSGYTF	TGTGCCAGCAGTCCGGGGAATAGGTCGGGCTACACCTTC
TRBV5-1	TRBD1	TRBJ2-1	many	CASSLGQGIFNEQFF	TGCGCCAGCAGCTTGGGACAGGGTATTTTCAATGAGCAGTTCTTC
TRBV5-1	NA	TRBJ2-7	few	CASSLFTGRSHEQYF	TGCGCCAGCAGCTTGTTCACCGGGAGAAGCCACGAGCAGTACTTC
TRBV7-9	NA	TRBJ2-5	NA	CASSLAGLQGETQYF	TGTGCCAGCAGCTTAGCGGGCCTCCAGGGAGAGACCCAGTACTTC
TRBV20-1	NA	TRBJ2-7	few	CSARDILAGEQYF	TGCAGTGCTAGAGATATCCTAGCAGGCGAGCAGTACTTC
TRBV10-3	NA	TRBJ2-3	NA	CAISESINLGLDTQYF	TGTGCCATCAGTGAGTCGATTAACCTTGGTCTAGATACGCAGTATTTT
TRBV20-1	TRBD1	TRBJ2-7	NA	CSARDQGTGAEQYF	TGCAGTGCTAGAGATCAAGGGACAGGGGCCGAGCAGTACTTC
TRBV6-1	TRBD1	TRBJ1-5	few	CASSKTGAQPQHF	TGTGCCAGCAGTAAGACAGGGGCTCAGCCCCAGCATTTT
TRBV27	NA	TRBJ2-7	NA	CASSPPPPGNEQYF	TGTGCCAGCTCCCCTCCTCCCCCAGGAAACGAGCAGTACTTC
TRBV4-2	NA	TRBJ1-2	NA	CASSPLGGFAGGYTF	TGTGCCAGCAGCCCCCTAGGAGGCTTCGCCGGGGGCTACACCTTC
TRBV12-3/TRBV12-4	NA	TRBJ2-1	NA	CASCLMADLLGNSYNEQFF	TGTGCCAGCTGTTTAATGGCCGACCTACTGGGTAACTCCTACAATGAGCAGTTCTTC
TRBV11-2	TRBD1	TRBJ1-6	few	CASSVNRGYNSPLHF	TGTGCCAGCAGCGTCAACAGGGGATATAATTCACCCCTCCACTTT
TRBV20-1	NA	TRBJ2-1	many	CSVTRGAFEQFF	TGCAGTGTCACACGGGGGGCCTTTGAGCAGTTCTTC
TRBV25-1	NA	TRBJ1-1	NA	CASSLKGLTEAFF	TGTGCCAGCAGTCTGAAGGGGCTCACTGAAGCTTTCTTT
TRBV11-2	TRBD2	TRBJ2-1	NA	CASSLVMVLLAGIAEQFF	TGTGCCAGCAGCTTAGTTATGGTCTTGCTAGCGGGTATTGCTGAGCAGTTCTTC
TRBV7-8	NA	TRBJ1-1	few	CASSLVPGDSTEAFF	TGTGCCAGCAGCTTAGTACCAGGGGATAGCACTGAAGCTTTCTTT
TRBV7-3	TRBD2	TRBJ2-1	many	CASSLLPSGNEQFF	TGTGCCAGCAGCTTATTGCCTAGCGGGAATGAGCAGTTCTTC
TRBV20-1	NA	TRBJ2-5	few	CSARLLPGVETQYF	TGCAGTGCTAGACTACTCCCTGGAGTGGAGACCCAGTACTTC
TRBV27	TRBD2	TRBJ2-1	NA	CASSASGSTYNEQFF	TGTGCCAGCAGTGCTAGCGGATCCACCTACAATGAGCAGTTCTTC
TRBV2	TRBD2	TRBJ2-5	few	CASSLGLAIPSYQETQYF	TGTGCCAGCAGTTTGGGACTAGCGATCCCTTCGTACCAAGAGACCCAGTACTTC
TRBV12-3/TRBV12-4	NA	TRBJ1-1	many	CASSLEGRGALNTEAFF	TGTGCCAGCAGTTTGGAGGGCAGGGGTGCTCTGAACACTGAAGCTTTCTTT